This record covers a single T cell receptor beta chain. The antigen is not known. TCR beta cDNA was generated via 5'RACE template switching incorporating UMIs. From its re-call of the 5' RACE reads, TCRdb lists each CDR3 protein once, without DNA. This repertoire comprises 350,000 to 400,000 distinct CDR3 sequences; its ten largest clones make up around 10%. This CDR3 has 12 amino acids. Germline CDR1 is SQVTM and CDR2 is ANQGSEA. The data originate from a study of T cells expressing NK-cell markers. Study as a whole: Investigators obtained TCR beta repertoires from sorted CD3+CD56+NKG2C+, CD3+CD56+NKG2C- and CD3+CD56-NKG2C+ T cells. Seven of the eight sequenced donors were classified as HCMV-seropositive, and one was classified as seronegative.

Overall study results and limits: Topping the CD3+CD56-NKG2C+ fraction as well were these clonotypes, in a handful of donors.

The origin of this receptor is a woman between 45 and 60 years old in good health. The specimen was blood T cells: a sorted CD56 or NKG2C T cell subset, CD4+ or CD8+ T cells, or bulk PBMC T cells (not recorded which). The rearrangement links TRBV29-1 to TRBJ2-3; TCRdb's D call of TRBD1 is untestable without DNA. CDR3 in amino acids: CSAKMGGDTQYF.